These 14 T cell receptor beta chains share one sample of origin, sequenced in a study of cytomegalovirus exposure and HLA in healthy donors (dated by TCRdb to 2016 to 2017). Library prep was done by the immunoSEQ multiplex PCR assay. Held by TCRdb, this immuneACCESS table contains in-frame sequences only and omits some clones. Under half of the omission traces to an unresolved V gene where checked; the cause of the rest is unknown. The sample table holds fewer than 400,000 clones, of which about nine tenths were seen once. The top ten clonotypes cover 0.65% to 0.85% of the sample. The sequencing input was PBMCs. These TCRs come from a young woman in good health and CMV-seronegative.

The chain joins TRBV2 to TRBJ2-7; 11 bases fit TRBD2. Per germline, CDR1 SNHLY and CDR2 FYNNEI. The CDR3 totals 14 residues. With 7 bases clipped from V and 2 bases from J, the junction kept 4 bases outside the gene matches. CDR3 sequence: CASTWTSGPYEQYF. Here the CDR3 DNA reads TGTGCCAGCACTTGGACTAGCGGGCCCTACGAGCAGTACTTC.

This CDR3 is CASSEFSMGPGELFF. In nucleotides, the CDR3 is TGTGCCAGCAGTGAATTCAGTATGGGCCCCGGGGAGCTGTTTTTT. This rearrangement joins TRBV25-1 to TRBJ2-2; D unresolved. Trimming stripped 1 base from V and 6 bases from J, with 12 bases between. Looked up from germline, CDR1 is MGHDK and CDR2 is SYGVNS. The CDR3 length is 15 residues. The full variable domain, with the rest looked up from reference TRBV25-1 and TRBJ2-2, is EADIYQTPRYLVIGTGKKITLECSQTMGHDKMYWYQQDPGMELHLIHYSYGVNSTEKGDLSSESTVSRIRTEHFPLTLESARPSHTSQYLCASSEFSMGPGELFFGEGSRLTVL.

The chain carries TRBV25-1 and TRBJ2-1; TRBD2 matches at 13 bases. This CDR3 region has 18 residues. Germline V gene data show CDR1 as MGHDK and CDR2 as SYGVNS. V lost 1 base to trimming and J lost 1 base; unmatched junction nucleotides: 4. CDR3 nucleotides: TGTGCCAGCAGTGAATTCACTAGCGGGAGGGAGTCCTACAATGAGCAGTTCTTC. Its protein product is CASSEFTSGRESYNEQFF. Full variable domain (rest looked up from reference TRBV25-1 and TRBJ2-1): EADIYQTPRYLVIGTGKKITLECSQTMGHDKMYWYQQDPGMELHLIHYSYGVNSTEKGDLSSESTVSRIRTEHFPLTLESARPSHTSQYLCASSEFTSGRESYNEQFFGPGTRLTVL.

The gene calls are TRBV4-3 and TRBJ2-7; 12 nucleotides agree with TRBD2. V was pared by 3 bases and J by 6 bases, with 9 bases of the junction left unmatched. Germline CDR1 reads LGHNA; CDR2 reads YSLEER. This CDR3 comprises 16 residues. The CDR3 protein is CASSQGLAGGEGEQYF. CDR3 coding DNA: TGCGCCAGCAGCCAGGGGCTAGCGGGAGGGGAGGGCGAGCAGTACTTC.

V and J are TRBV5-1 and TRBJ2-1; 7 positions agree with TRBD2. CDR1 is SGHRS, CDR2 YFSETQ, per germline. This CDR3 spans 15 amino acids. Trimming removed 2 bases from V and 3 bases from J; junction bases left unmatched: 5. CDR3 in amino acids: CASSFSSGFYNEQFF. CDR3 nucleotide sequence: TGCGCCAGCAGCTTCTCTAGCGGTTTCTACAATGAGCAGTTCTTC. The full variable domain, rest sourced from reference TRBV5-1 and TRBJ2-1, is KAGVTQTPRYLIKTRGQQVTLSCSPISGHRSVSWYQQTPGQGLQFLFEYFSETQRNKGNFPGRFSGRQFSNSRSEMNVSTLELGDSALYLCASSFSSGFYNEQFFGPGTRLTVL.

CDR3 amino acids: CASRGLAGVGELFF. CDR3 nucleotides: TGTGCCAGCAGGGGACTAGCGGGAGTCGGGGAGCTGTTTTTT. J is TRBJ2-2 and V is TRBV2; 14 bases line up with TRBD2. The CDR3 runs 14 residues. J was trimmed by 7 bases and V by 6 bases; bases with no gene match: 1. The germline V gene has CDR1 SNHLY and CDR2 FYNNEI. The full variable domain, in which reference TRBV2 and TRBJ2-2 provide the parts outside the CDR3, is EPEVTQTPSHQVTQMGQEVILRCVPISNHLYFYWYRQILGQKVEFLVSFYNNEISEKSEIFDDQFSVERPDGSNFTLKIRSTKLEDSAMYFCASRGLAGVGELFFGEGSRLTVL.

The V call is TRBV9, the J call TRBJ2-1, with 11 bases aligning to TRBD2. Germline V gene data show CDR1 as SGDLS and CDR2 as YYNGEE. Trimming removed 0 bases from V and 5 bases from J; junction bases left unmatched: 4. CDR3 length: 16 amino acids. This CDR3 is CASSVAASGRHNEQFF. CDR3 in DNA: TGTGCCAGCAGCGTAGCGGCTAGCGGGAGGCACAATGAGCAGTTCTTC.

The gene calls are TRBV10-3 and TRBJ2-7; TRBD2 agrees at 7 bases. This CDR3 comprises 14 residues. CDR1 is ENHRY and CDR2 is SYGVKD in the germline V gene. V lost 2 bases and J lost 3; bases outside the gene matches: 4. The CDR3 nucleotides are TGTGCCATCAGTGAGGCGGGAGCATTCTACGAGCAGTACTTC. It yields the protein CAISEAGAFYEQYF.

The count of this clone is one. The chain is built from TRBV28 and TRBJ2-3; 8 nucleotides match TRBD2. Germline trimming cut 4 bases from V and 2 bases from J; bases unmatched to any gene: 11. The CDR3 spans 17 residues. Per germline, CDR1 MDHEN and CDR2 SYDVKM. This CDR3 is CASSSPVAGTSTDTQYF. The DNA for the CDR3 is TGTGCCAGCAGTTCCCCTGTAGCGGGAACCTCCACAGATACGCAGTATTTT.

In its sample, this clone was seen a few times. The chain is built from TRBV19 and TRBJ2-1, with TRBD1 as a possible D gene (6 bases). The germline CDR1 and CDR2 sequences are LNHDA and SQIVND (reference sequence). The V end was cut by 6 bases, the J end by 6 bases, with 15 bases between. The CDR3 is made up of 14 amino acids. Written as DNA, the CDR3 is TGTGCCAGTAGCCAGGGGACAATACTCAATGAGCAGTTCTTC. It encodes CASSQGTILNEQFF.

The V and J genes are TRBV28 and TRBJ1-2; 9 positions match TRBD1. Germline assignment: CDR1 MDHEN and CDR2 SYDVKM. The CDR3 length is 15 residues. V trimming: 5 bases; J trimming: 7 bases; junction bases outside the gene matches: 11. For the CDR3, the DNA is TGTGCCAGCAGTCCCACCGGGACAGGGACTTCTGGCTACACCTTC. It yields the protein CASSPTGTGTSGYTF.

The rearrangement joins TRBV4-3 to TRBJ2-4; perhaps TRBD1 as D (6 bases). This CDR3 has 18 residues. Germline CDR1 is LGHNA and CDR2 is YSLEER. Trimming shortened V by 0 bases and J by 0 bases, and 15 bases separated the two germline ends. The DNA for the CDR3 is TGCGCCAGCAGCCAAGATCTGACAGGCAAACTAGCCAAAAACATTCAGTACTTC. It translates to CASSQDLTGKLAKNIQYF.

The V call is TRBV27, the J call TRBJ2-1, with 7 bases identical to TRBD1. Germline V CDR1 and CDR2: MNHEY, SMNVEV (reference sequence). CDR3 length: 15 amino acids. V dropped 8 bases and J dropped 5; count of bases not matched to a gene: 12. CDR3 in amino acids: CASFNISGTDNEQFF. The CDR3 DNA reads TGTGCCAGCTTTAATATTTCCGGGACAGACAATGAGCAGTTCTTC.

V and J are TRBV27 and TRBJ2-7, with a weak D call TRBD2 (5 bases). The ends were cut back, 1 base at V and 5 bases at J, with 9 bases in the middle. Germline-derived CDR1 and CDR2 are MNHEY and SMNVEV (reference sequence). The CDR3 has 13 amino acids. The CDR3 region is CASSLWGDNEQYF. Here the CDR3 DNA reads TGTGCCAGCAGTTTATGGGGAGACAACGAGCAGTACTTC.